This T cell receptor beta chain was identified during a study of identical twins (dated by TCRdb to about 2016). Study-wide context: To test whether fetal clonotypes persist, this study deep-sequenced TCR alpha and beta repertoires from monozygotic twins, from unrelated adults of various ages, and from cord blood. To rule out contamination, replicate twin experiments were performed at different times with different library preparation protocols.

Libraries came from 5' RACE. Instrument on record: Illumina HiSeq 2000. A universal primer binding site was introduced by template switching, and a unique molecular identifier was present in the final cDNA, enabling accurate counting of TCR cDNA molecules. Specific primers in the conserved constant-segment region were used to synthesize first-strand cDNA for TCR alpha and beta chains. To control for contamination, each cDNA library was double barcoded with a SMART-Mk sample barcode plus Illumina barcodes. TruSeq adapter sequences along with Illumina sample barcodes were introduced in two successive PCR steps. TCR alpha and beta cDNA libraries were sequenced on the Illumina HiSeq platform with custom primers. As for the authors' bioinformatics: MiGEC processed the raw reads to extract unique molecular identifiers, while MiXCR was used to determine the CDR3 positions. Recombination models were inferred per individual with the repgenHMM and IGoR tools using an EM algorithm. The tcR package in R was used for shared clonotype analysis, with sharing normalized by the product of cloneset sizes. Out-of-frame nonproductive sequences were analyzed to study raw recombination free of thymic and clonal selection effects. TCRdb handled the public reads itself, with Q25 trimming in fastp and clone calling in MiXCR, and kept productive beta chains. Every distinct CDR3 protein forms one entry, paired with its most common genes and DNA. V and J calls and clone size were set by TCRdb, not the authors. A total of approximately 280,000 distinct CDR3 sequences appear in this sample, 6.5% to 9.5% of them only once. The ten largest account for about 2.1% of the sample.

The paper as a whole reports these results and caveats: Because the same donors could not be followed over many years, conclusions were based on cross-sectional statistical analysis. In monozygotic twins, out-of-frame TCR alpha sharing was systematically underestimated by recombination models, although the models agreed with sharing between unrelated individuals. A weaker excess of twin sharing was found in beta out-of-frame sequences because the signal-to-noise ratio was lowered by fewer shared sequences. Invariant T cells such as MAIT and iNKT could partly confound zero-insertion analyses, although diverse VJ usage argued against such confounding for most clonotypes. Fewer insertions were carried by abundant cord blood beta clonotypes, a similar but weaker trend appeared in young adult naive repertoires, and no such trend appeared in memory repertoires. Compared with coincidental sharing between unrelated individuals, an excess of low generation-probability sequences was observed among out-of-frame TCR alpha sequences shared between twins.

V is clipped by 4 bases and J by 7 bases, and the sequence between their germline boundaries is 6 bases long. CDR1 SNHLY and CDR2 FYNNEI are derived from the germline V gene. The CDR3 covers 11 residues, taking in both the cysteine and the phenylalanine. Of the read, only the CDR3 DNA is kept; its 33 bases are in frame from base 1. Many counts were recorded for this clonotype. This clone's antigen is unknown. It has no much larger one-base neighbor in the sample; base qualities were not kept. Every donor in the study was a healthy Caucasian. Three pairs of female monozygotic twins, all aged about 18 to 29 years, made up the twin cohort. Miltenyi CD45RO+ enrichment and human naive T-cell isolation kits were used to isolate memory (CD45RO+) and naive T cells from PBMC. These data are also associated with another study on yellow fever vaccine responses in identical twins. The other study reports the following: According to the authors, the vaccine-induced T cell response in identical twins seemed to be partly convergent and partly specific to each individual. In identical twins, the study followed T cell clones that responded to the vaccine with precision.

This sequence uses TRBV2 and TRBJ2-3; the D gene assignment is ambiguous. Material for sequencing was memory (CD45RO+) T cells sorted from blood. The meaning of the sample's cell subset or site label: CD45RO+ enriched T cells. This clonotype was obtained from a woman between 18 and 29 years old in good health. The nucleotide sequence is given as TGTGCCAGCAGTGTCGGCAATACGCAGTATTTT. It specifies CASSVGNTQYF. Supplemented by the reference TRBV2 and TRBJ2-3 proteins around the CDR3, the complete variable domain is EPEVTQTPSHQVTQMGQEVILRCVPISNHLYFYWYRQILGQKVEFLVSFYNNEISEKSEIFDDQFSVERPDGSNFTLKIRSTKLEDSAMYFCASSVGNTQYFGPGTRLTVL.